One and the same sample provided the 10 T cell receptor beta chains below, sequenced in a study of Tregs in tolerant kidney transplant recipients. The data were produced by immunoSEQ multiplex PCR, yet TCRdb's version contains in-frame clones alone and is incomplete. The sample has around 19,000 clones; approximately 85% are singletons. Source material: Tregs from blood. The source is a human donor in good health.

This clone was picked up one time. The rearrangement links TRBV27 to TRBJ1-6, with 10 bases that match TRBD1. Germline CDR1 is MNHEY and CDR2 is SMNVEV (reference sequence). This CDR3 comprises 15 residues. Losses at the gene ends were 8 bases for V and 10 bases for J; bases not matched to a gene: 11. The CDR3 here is CASGPRQGAWSPLHF. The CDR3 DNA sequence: TGTGCCAGCGGACCAAGACAGGGGGCTTGGTCACCCCTCCACTTT.

For the CDR3, the DNA is TGTGCCATCAGTGACTACCCAAGGACAGGGGGCGCCGTAGGGTCACCCCTCCACTTT. Its translation: CAISDYPRTGGAVGSPLHF. The genes are TRBV10-3 and TRBJ1-6; 11 bases match TRBD1. The CDR3 totals 19 residues. CDR1 is ENHRY, CDR2 SYGVKD, per germline. Trimming removed 3 bases from V and 10 bases from J; junction bases left unmatched: 17.

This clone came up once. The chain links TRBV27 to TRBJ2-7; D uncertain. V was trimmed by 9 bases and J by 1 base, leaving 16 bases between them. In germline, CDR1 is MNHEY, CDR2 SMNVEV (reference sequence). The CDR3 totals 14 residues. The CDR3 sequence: CASGRAAFSYEQYF. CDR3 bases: TGTGCCAGTGGACGGGCCGCATTTTCCTACGAGCAGTACTTC.

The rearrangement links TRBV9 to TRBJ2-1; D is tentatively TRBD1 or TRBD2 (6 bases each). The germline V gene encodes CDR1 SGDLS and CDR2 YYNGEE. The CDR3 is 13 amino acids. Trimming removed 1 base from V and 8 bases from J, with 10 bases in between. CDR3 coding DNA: TGTGCCAGCAGCGTATTGGGGGGCTATGAGCAGTTCTTC. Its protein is CASSVLGGYEQFF.

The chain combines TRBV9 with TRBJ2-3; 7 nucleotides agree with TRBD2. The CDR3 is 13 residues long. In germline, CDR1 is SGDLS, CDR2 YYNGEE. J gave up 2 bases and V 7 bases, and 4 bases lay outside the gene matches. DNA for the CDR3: TGTGCCAGCGCGCGGGGGTACACAGATACGCAGTATTTT. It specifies CASARGYTDTQYF.

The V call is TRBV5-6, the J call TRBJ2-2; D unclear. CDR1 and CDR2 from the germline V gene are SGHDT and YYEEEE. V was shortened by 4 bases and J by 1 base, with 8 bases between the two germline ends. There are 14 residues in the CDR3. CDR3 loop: CASSLPLNTGELFF. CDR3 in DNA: TGTGCCAGCAGCCTGCCTTTGAACACCGGGGAGCTGTTTTTT.

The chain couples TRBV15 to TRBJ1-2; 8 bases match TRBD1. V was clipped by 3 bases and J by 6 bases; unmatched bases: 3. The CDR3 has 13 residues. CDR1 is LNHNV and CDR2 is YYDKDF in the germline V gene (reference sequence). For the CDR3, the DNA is TGTGCCACCAGCAGGCTGACAGGGGATGGCTACACCTTC. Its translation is CATSRLTGDGYTF. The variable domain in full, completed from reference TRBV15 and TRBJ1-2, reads DAMVIQNPRYQVTQFGKPVTLSCSQTLNHNVMYWYQQKSSQAPKLLFHYYDKDFNNEADTPDNFQSRRPNTSFCFLDIRSPGLGDTAMYLCATSRLTGDGYTFGSGTRLTVV.

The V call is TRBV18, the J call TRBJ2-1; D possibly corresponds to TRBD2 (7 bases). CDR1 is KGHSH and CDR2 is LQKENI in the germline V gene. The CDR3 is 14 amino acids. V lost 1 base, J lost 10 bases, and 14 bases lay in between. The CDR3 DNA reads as TGTGCCAGCTCACCACTCAGGGGACTAAGAGAGCAGTTCTTC. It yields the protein CASSPLRGLREQFF.

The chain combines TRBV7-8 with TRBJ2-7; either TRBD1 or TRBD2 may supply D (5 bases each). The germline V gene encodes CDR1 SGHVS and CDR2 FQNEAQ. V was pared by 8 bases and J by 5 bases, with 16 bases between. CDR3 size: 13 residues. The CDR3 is CASSREGWNEQYF. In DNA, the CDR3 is TGTGCCAGCTCCCGAGAGGGGTGGAACGAGCAGTACTTC.

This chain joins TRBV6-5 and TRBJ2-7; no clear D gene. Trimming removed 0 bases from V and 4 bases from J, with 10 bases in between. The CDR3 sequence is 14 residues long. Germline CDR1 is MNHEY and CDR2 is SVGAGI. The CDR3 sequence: CASSYSLAVYEQYF. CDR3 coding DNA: TGTGCCAGCAGTTACTCCCTTGCGGTATACGAGCAGTACTTC.